The clone carrying this T cell receptor beta chain has only a few counts. Antigen specificity is unknown. With 5 bases removed from V and 7 bases from J, the gap between germline ends came to 12 bases. CDR3 length: 13 residues. CDR1 MDHEN and CDR2 SYDVKM come from the germline V gene. These data belong to a study of CD8 T cells in ankylosing spondylitis. Study outcomes and limitations: Several highly homologous variants made up a TCR beta motif that seemed to typify ankylosing spondylitis blood.

MiXCR was run by TCRdb on the 5' RACE reads, yielding one entry per CDR3 protein. The profile covers roughly 700,000 distinct CDR3 sequences, with roughly 20% appearing a single time and roughly a fifth taken by the ten largest. The receptor's source is a male donor with ankylosing spondylitis. Sequencing input: blood, either unsorted or a sorted T cell fraction (not recorded which). J is TRBJ2-1 and V is TRBV28; possible D gene TRBD2, 6 bases. This CDR3 is CASSPWTTNEQFF. DNA for the CDR3: TGTGCCAGCAGTCCCTGGACTACAAATGAGCAGTTCTTC.